These 21 T cell receptor beta chains were all obtained from the same sample, sequenced in a study of blood T cell repertoires in COVID-19. Data came from immunoSEQ multiplex PCR; TCRdb stores just in-frame clones and leaves some out. Of about 240,000 clones in the sample, about 80% were seen once. The sequencing sample was made of peripheral blood. The receptors originated from a woman older than 75 with acute or convalescent COVID-19.

The chain recombines TRBV20-1 with TRBJ1-3; no reliable D call. Trimming stripped 6 bases from V and 8 bases from J, with 11 bases between. CDR1 and CDR2 (germline): DFQATT, SNEGSKA (reference sequence). CDR3 size: 11 residues. The DNA of the CDR3 is TGCAGTGCCCCAGGTGGCGACACCATATATTTT. Its protein product is CSAPGGDTIYF.

This clone came up once. The chain employs TRBV3-1 (or the pseudogene TRBV3-2) and TRBJ1-1; 7 positions agree with TRBD1. The germline V gene encodes CDR1 LGHDT and CDR2 YNNKEL (reference sequence). The CDR3 runs 14 residues. Trimming cost V 2 bases and J 8 bases; bases outside gene matches: 8. Here the CDR3 reads CASSQKKSTGEAFF. Written as DNA, the CDR3 is TGTGCCAGCAGCCAAAAAAAGTCGACAGGGGAAGCTTTCTTT.

The rearrangement links TRBV3-1 (or the pseudogene TRBV3-2) to TRBJ1-3; TRBD1 is a possible D gene (5 bases). Germline V lookup: CDR1 LGHDT, CDR2 YNNKEL (reference sequence). This CDR3 spans 16 amino acids. Trimming removed 5 bases at V and 0 bases at J, with 14 bases between. In nucleotides, the CDR3 is TGTGCCAGCAGCTACGGGCCGGGGGACTCTGGAAACACCATATATTTT. Translation: CASSYGPGDSGNTIYF.

The V gene is TRBV9, the J gene TRBJ1-6; 10 positions agree with TRBD1. CDR3 length: 13 residues. The germline gives CDR1 SGDLS, CDR2 YYNGEE. Trimming cost V 4 bases and J 14 bases; bases outside gene matches: 6. DNA of the CDR3: TGTGCCAGCAGCATTCGGGACAGGGGAGCCCTCCACTTT. It codes for CASSIRDRGALHF.

The chain recombines TRBV30 with TRBJ2-5; D possibly corresponds to TRBD2 (7 bases). There are 16 residues in the CDR3. Trimming pared 0 bases from V and 3 bases from J, leaving 17 bases between. From germline, CDR1 is GTSNPN and CDR2 SVGIG (reference sequence). The CDR3 sequence is CAWSVGRGAQEETQYF. The CDR3 DNA is TGTGCCTGGAGTGTGGGTCGGGGGGCCCAAGAAGAGACCCAGTACTTC.

The chain links TRBV5-1 to TRBJ2-7, with 7 bases lining up with TRBD1. The CDR3 is 12 amino acids. V shed 2 bases, J shed 6 bases, and the junction held 2 bases outside the gene matches. Looked up from germline, CDR1 is SGHRS and CDR2 is YFSETQ. CDR3 residues: CASSLQGIEQYF. The CDR3 DNA follows: TGCGCCAGCAGCTTACAGGGGATCGAGCAGTACTTC.

V is TRBV3-1 (or the pseudogene TRBV3-2) and J is TRBJ2-2, with TRBD2 matching over 9 bases. V was pared by 2 bases and J by 2 bases, with 3 bases of the junction left unmatched. This CDR3 has 16 residues. CDR1 LGHDT and CDR2 YNNKEL come from the germline V gene (reference sequence). The CDR3 DNA reads as TGTGCCAGCAGCCAATTTCTAGCGGGAAACACCGGGGAGCTGTTTTTT. Encoded protein: CASSQFLAGNTGELFF.

The V gene is TRBV2, the J gene TRBJ1-3, with a tentative D call TRBD1 (5 bases). Germline lookup yields CDR1 SNHLY and CDR2 FYNNEI. Trimming shortened V by 3 bases and J by 2 bases, and 5 bases separated the two germline ends. This CDR3 comprises 13 residues. CDR3 amino acids: CASSDRAGNTIYF. DNA of the CDR3: TGTGCCAGCAGTGACAGGGCTGGAAACACCATATATTTT.

The chain couples TRBV19 to TRBJ1-2; D possibly corresponds to TRBD1 (6 bases). This CDR3 region has 14 residues. With 3 bases removed from V and 3 bases from J, the gap between germline ends came to 11 bases. Germline V gene lookup returns CDR1 LNHDA and CDR2 SQIVND (reference sequence). CDR3 region: CASSIPGQYYGYTF. The CDR3 DNA sequence: TGTGCCAGTAGTATCCCGGGACAATACTATGGCTACACCTTC.

The chain couples TRBV6-5 to TRBJ1-6; TRBD1 is a possible D gene (5 bases). Trimming took off 7 bases at V and 5 bases at J, with 12 bases between the two ends. Germline V gives CDR1 MNHEY, CDR2 SVGAGI. CDR3 length equals 14 residues. The CDR3 region is CASTRGADNSPLHF. CDR3 DNA sequence: TGTGCCAGCACCCGCGGGGCAGATAATTCACCCCTCCACTTT.

This clone occurred once. Written as DNA, the CDR3 is TGCGCCAGCAGCTTGGAGGGCAGAGGGTTCACTGAAGCTTTCTTT. Its protein product is CASSLEGRGFTEAFF. This rearrangement joins TRBV5-1 to TRBJ1-1; no clear D. V was shortened by 0 bases and J by 4 bases, with 13 bases between the two germline ends. CDR1 is SGHRS and CDR2 is YFSETQ in the germline V gene. The CDR3 is 15 residues long.

Here the CDR3 DNA reads TGTGCCAGCAGCTCCCGGAGGTTCGGAGAGCAGTTCTTC. As protein: CASSSRRFGEQFF. The chain employs TRBV11-2 and TRBJ2-1, with D tentatively TRBD2 (5 bases). The germline V and J ends were trimmed by 4 bases and 10 bases, with 14 bases remaining between them. This CDR3 is 13 amino acids long. Germline CDR1 reads SGHAT; CDR2 reads FQNNGV.

The genes are TRBV4-2 and TRBJ1-2; tentative D call: TRBD1 (5 bases). From germline, CDR1 is LGHNA and CDR2 YNFKEQ. Deletions cut 4 bases from V and 2 bases from J, with 8 bases between. CDR3 size: 13 residues. This CDR3 is CASSRGENYGYTF. Written as DNA, the CDR3 is TGTGCCAGCAGCCGGGGGGAGAACTATGGCTACACCTTC.

This clone was seen a few times. The rearrangement joins TRBV7-3 to TRBJ1-1; D may be TRBD1 (6 bases). CDR3 size: 15 residues. Looked up from germline, CDR1 is SGHTA and CDR2 is FQGTGA. Trimming pared 5 bases from V and 5 bases from J, leaving 18 bases between. The CDR3 DNA follows: TGTGCCAGCAGCCCCGAGGGGGGGCGAAAGACTGAAGCTTTCTTT. Translation: CASSPEGGRKTEAFF.

In the case of this clone: Within the sample, other DNA sequences also encode this same CDR3. V and J are TRBV10-3 and TRBJ2-5, with a tentative D call TRBD1 (7 bases). This CDR3 comprises 14 residues. Trimming removed 2 bases from V and 4 bases from J, with 11 bases in between. Germline V gene sequence: CDR1 ENHRY, CDR2 SYGVKD. This chain's CDR3 is CAISEGQGGETQYF. In nucleotides, the CDR3 is TGTGCCATCAGTGAGGGTCAGGGGGGAGAGACCCAGTACTTC.

This clone was observed once. The rearrangement links TRBV5-4 to TRBJ2-1; possible D gene TRBD2, 5 bases. V dropped 4 bases and J dropped 7 bases, with 15 bases sitting between them. The CDR3 covers 14 residues. In germline, CDR1 is SGHNT, CDR2 YYREEE (reference sequence). CDR3 coding DNA: TGTGCCAGCAGCAACCGGGAAGGTGGGAATGAGCAGTTCTTC. Its protein is CASSNREGGNEQFF.

This clone was observed once. The chain has TRBV3-1 (or the pseudogene TRBV3-2) and TRBJ1-2; D is ambiguous. Trimming took off 0 bases at V and 3 bases at J, with 5 bases between the two ends. Germline CDR1 reads LGHDT; CDR2 reads YNNKEL (reference sequence). CDR3 length: 13 residues. CDR3 region: CASSQDLDYGYTF. DNA for the CDR3: TGTGCCAGCAGCCAAGATCTAGACTATGGCTACACCTTC.

As DNA, the CDR3 is TGTGCCAGCAGCCGTAGGTCGGGGGAGACCCAGTACTTC. Translated: CASSRRSGETQYF. The chain employs TRBV11-2 and TRBJ2-5, with a tentative D call TRBD2 (5 bases). In germline, CDR1 is SGHAT, CDR2 FQNNGV. V lost 5 bases and J 5 bases, leaving 12 bases between the germline ends. The CDR3 extends over 13 amino acids.

The chain links TRBV2 to TRBJ2-3, with 7 bases lining up with TRBD2. From germline, CDR1 is SNHLY and CDR2 FYNNEI. The junction had 7 bases not matched to a gene; V was cut back by 6 bases and J by 1 base. This CDR3 is built from 15 residues. The CDR3 DNA is TGTGCCAGCAGCCGAGCGGGGACCGGCACAGATACGCAGTATTTT. This codes for CASSRAGTGTDTQYF.

The chain uses TRBV3-1 (or the pseudogene TRBV3-2) and TRBJ1-2; D is undetermined. V was pared by 1 base and J by 3 bases, with 9 bases between. CDR1 is LGHDT, CDR2 YNNKEL, per germline (reference sequence). The CDR3 extends over 14 amino acids. CDR3 amino acids: CASSQGQVDYGYTF. In nucleotides, the CDR3 is TGTGCCAGCAGCCAAGGCCAGGTGGACTATGGCTACACCTTC.

This chain connects TRBV5-4 to TRBJ1-2, with 9 bases fitting TRBD1. The trim removed 2 bases at V and 8 bases at J, leaving 4 bases unmatched. Germline V gene data show CDR1 as SGHNT and CDR2 as YYREEE (reference sequence). CDR3 size: 13 residues. The CDR3 DNA reads TGTGCCAGCAGCTTCGACAGGGGGGGAGGCTACACCTTC. This translates into CASSFDRGGGYTF.